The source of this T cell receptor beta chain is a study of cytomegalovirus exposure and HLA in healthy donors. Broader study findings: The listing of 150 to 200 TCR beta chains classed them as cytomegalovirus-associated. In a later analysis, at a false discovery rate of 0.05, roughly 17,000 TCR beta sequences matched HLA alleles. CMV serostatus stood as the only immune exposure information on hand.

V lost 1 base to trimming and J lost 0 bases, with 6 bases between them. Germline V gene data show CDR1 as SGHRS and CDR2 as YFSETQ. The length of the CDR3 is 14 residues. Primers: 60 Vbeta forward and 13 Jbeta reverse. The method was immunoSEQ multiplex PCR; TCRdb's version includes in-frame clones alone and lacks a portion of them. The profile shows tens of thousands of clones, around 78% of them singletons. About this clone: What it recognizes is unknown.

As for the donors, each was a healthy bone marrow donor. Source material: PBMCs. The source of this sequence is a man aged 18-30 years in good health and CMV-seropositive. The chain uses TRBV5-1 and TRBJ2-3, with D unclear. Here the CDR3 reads CASSLTDSTDTQYF. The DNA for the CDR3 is TGCGCCAGCAGCTTGACTGATAGCACAGATACGCAGTATTTT.